The T cell receptor (beta chain) described here comes from a study of T cell repertoires in cytomegalovirus infection. Study as a whole: Shared public TCR beta signatures pointed to both CMV infection and a matching HLA type.

Comments on this clonotype: Antigen: not known.

The CDR3 loop spans 17 amino acids. The junction had 7 bases not matched to a gene; V was cut back by 5 bases and J by 4 bases. TCRdb reprocessed the reads via MiXCR and lists one record per CDR3 protein. Of some 940,000 distinct CDR3 sequences in the sample, about 33% were seen once. This chain joins TRBV12-3 or TRBV12-4 and TRBJ2-3; 15 bases match TRBD2. The source of this sequence is a human donor in good health (CMV status not recorded). Some clones in this sample may be carry-over from other donors' samples. The sequencing here drew on cultured CD8+ T cells from PBMCs, taken from culture after CMV antigen stimulation. CDR3 sequence: CASSLSGLAGGADTQYF. The CDR3 DNA reads as TGTGCCAGCAGTCTCTCGGGACTAGCGGGGGGTGCAGATACGCAGTATTTT.